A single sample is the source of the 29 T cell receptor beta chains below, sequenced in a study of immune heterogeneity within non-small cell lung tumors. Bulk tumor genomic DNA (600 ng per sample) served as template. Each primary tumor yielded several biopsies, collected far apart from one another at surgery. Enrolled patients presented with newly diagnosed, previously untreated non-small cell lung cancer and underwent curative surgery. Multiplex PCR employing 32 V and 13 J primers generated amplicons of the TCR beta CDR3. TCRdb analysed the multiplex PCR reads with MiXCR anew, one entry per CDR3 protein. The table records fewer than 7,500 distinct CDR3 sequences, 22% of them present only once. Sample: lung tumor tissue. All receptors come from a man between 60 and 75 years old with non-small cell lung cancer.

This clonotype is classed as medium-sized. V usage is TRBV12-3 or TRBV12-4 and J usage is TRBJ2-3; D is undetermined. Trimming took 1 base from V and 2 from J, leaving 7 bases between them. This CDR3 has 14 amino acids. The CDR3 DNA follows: TGTGCCAGCAGTTTAGTGGCATCCACAGATACGCAGTATTTT. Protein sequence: CASSLVASTDTQYF.

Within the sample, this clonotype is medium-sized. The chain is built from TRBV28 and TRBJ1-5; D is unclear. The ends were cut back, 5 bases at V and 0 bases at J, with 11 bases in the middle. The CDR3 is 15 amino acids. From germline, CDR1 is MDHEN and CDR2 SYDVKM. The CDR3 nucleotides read TGTGCCAGCAGTCAACAGATAGCTAGCAATCAGCCCCAGCATTTT. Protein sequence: CASSQQIASNQPQHF.

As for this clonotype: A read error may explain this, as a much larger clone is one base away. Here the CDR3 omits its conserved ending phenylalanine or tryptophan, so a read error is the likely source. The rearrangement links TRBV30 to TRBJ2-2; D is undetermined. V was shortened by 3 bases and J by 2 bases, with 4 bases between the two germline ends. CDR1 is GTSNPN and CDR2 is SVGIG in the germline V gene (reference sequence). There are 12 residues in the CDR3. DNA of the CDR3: TGTGCCTGGAGACCAAACACCGGGGAGCTGTTTTCT. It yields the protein CAWRPNTGELFS.

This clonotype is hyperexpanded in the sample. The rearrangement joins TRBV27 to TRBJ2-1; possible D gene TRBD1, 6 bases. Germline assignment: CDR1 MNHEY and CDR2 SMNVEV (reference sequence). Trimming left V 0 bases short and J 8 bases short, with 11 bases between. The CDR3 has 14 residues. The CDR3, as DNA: TGTGCCAGCAGTTTATCAGGGGGAGCCGATGAGCAGTTCTTC. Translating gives CASSLSGGADEQFF.

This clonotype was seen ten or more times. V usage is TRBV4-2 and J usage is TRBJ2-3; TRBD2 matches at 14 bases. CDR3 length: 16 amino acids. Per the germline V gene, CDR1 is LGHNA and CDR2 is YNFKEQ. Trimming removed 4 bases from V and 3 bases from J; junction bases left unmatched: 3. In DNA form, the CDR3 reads TGTGCCAGCAGCCCGACTAGCGGGAGGGCTACAGATACGCAGTATTTT. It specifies CASSPTSGRATDTQYF.

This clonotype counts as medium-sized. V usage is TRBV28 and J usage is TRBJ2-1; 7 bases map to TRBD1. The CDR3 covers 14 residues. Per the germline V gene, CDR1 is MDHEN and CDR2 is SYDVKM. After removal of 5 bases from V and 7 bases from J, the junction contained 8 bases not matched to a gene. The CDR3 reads CASSPTSRGNEQFF. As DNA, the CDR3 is TGTGCCAGCAGTCCTACGTCCAGGGGGAATGAGCAGTTCTTC.

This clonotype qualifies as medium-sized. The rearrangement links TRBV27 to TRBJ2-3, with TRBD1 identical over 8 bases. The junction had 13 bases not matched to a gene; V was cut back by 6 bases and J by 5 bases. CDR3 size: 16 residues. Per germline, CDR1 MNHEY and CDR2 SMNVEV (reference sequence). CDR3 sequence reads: CASRSGGQGYGDTQYF. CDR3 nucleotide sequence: TGTGCCAGCAGGTCAGGCGGACAGGGATATGGAGATACGCAGTATTTT.

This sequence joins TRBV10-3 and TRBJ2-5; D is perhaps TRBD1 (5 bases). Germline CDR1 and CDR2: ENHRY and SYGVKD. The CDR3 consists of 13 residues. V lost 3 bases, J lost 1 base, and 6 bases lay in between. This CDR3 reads CAISDRVQETQYF. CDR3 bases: TGTGCCATCAGTGACAGGGTCCAAGAGACCCAGTACTTC.

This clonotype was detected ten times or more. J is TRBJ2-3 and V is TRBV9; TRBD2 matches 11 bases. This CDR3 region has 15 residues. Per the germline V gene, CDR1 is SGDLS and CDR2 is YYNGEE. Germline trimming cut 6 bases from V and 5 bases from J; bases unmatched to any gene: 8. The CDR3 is CASTSGTSGIDTQYF. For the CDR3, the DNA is TGTGCCAGCACCTCCGGGACTAGCGGTATAGATACGCAGTATTTT.

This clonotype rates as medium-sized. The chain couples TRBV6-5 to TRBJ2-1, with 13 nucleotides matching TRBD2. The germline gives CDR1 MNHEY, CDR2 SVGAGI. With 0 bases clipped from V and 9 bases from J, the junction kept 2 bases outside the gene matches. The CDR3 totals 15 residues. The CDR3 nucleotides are TGTGCCAGCAGTTACTCCGGACTAGCGGGAGTTGAGCAGTTCTTC. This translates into CASSYSGLAGVEQFF.

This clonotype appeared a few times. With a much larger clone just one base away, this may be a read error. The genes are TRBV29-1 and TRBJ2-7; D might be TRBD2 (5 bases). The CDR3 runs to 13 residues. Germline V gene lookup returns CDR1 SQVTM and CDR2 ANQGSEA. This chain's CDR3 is CSVGTADSYERYF. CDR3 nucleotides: TGCAGCGTTGGGACTGCTGACTCCTACGAGCGGTACTTC.

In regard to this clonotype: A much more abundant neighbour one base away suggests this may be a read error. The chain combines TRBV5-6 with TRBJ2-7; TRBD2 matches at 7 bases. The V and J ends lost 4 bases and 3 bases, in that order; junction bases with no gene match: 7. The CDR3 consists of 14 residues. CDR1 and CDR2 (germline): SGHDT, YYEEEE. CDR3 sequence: CASSPGLVYYEQYF. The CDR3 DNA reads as TGTGCCAGCAGCCCCGGACTAGTGTACTACGAGCAGTACTTC.

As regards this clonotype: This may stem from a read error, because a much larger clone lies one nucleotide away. CDR3 sequence (DNA): TGCAGTGCTGGGTCTAGCGGGTGGGGGGGAAACATTCAGTACTTC. Its translation is CSAGSSGWGGNIQYF. The chain recombines TRBV20-1 with TRBJ2-4; 8 bases are shared with TRBD2. V shed 5 bases and J 6 bases; nucleotides not matched to a gene: 12. The V gene's germline CDR1 is DFQATT and CDR2 SNEGSKA (reference sequence). The CDR3 has 15 residues.

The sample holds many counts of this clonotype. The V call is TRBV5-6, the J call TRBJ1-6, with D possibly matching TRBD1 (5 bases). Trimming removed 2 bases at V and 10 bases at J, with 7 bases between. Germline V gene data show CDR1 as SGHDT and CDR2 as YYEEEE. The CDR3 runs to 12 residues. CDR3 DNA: TGTGCCAGCAGCTTATGGGGGTCACCCCTCCACTTT. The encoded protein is CASSLWGSPLHF.

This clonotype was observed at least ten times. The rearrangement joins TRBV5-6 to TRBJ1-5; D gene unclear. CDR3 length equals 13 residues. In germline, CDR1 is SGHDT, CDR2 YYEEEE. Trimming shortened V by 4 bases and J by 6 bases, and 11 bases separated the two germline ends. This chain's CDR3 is CASSPAGSQPQHF. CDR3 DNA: TGTGCCAGCAGCCCGGCGGGGTCTCAGCCCCAGCATTTT.

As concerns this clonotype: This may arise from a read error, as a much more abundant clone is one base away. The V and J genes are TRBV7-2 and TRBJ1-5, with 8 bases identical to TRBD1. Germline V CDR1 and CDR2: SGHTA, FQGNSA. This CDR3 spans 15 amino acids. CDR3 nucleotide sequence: TGTGACAGCAGCTTAGGCAGGGGGCGCGTCCAGCCCCAGCATTTT. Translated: CDSSLGRGRVQPQHF.

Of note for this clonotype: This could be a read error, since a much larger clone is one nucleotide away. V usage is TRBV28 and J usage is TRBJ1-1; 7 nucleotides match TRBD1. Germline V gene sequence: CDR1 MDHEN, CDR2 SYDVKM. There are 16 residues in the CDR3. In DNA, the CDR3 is TGTGCCAGGAGTTTCTTGGACAGGCCAGTGAACACTGAAGCTTTCTTT. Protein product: CARSFLDRPVNTEAFF.

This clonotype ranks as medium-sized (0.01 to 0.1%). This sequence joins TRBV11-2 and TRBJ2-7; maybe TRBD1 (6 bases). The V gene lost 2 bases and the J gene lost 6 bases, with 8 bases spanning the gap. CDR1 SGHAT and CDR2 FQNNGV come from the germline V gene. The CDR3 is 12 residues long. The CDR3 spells CASSLIRGEQYF. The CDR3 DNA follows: TGTGCCAGCAGCTTAATCAGGGGCGAGCAGTACTTC.

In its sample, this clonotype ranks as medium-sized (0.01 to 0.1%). CDR3: CSAKTGTSFTDTQYF. In DNA, the CDR3 is TGCAGTGCAAAGACCGGGACTAGTTTCACAGATACGCAGTATTTT. This chain joins TRBV20-1 and TRBJ2-3; TRBD2 matches 8 bases. The CDR3 has 15 amino acids. J lost 2 bases, V lost 6 bases, and 10 bases had no gene match. In germline, CDR1 is DFQATT, CDR2 SNEGSKA (reference sequence).

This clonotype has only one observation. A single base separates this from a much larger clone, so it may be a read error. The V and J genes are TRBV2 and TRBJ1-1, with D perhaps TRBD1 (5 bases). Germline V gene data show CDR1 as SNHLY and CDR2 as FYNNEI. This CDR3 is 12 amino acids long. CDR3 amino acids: CPSGTLNTEAFF. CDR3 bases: TGTCCCAGCGGGACCCTGAACACTGAAGCTTTCTTT.

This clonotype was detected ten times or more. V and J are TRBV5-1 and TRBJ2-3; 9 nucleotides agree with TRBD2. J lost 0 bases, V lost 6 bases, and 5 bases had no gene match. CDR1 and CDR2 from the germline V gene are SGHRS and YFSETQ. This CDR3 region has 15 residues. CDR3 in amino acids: CASTRLAASTDTQYF. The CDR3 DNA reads TGCGCCAGCACCAGACTAGCGGCTAGCACAGATACGCAGTATTTT.

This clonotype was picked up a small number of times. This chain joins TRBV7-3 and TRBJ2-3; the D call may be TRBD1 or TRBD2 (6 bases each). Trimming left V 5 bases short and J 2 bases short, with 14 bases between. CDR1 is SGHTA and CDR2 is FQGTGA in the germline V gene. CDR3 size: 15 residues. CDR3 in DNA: TGTGCCAGCAGCCCAACAGGGACTTTCACAGATACGCAGTATTTT. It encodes CASSPTGTFTDTQYF. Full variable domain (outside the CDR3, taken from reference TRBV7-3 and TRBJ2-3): GAGVSQTPSNKVTEKGKYVELRCDPISGHTALYWYRQSLGQGPEFLIYFQGTGAADDSGLPNDRFFAVRPEGSVSTLKIQRTERGDSAVYLCASSPTGTFTDTQYFGPGTRLTVL.

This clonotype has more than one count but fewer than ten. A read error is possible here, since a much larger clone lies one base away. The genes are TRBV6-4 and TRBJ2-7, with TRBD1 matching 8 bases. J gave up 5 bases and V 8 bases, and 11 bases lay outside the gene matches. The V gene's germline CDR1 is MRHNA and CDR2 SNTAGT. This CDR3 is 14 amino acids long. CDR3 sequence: CASVPRQGSNEQYF. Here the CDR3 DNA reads TGTGCCAGCGTCCCGAGACAGGGGTCCAACGAGCAGTACTTC.

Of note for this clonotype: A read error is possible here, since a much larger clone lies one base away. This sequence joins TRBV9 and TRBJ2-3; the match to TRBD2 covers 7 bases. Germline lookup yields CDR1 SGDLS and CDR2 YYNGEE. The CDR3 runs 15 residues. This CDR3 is CDSSVVRGNTDTQYF. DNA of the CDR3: TGTGACAGCAGCGTAGTGCGGGGGAACACAGATACGCAGTATTTT.

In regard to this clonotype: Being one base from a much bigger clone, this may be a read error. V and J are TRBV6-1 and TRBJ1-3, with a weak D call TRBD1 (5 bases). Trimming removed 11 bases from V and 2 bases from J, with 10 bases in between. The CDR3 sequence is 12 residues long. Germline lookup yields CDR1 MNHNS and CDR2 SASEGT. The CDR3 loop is CAGAGPGNTIYF. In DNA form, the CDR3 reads TGTGCCGGCGCAGGGCCTGGAAACACCATATATTTT.

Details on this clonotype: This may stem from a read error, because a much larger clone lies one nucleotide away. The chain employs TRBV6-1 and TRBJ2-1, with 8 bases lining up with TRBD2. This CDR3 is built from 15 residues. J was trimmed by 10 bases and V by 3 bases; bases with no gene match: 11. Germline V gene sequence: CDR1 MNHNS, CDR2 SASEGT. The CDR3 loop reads CASSDPGLVSKEQFF. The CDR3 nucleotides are TGTGCCAGCAGTGATCCGGGACTAGTGAGCAAAGAGCAGTTCTTC.

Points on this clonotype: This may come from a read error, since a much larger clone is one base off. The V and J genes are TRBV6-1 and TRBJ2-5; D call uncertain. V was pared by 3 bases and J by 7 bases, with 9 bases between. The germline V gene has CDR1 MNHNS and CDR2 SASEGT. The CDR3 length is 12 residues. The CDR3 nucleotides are TGTGCCAGCAGTGAGCAGGACGGGACCCAGTACTTC. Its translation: CASSEQDGTQYF.

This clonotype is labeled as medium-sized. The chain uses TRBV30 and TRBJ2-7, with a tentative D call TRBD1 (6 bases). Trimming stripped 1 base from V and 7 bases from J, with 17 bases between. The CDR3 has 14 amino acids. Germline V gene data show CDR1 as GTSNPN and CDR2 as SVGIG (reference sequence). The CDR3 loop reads CAWSGGQSPREQYF. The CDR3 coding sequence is TGTGCCTGGAGTGGAGGACAGTCACCGAGGGAGCAGTACTTC.

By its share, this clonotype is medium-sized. CDR3 residues: CASTIPRGEMSNQPQHF. DNA for the CDR3: TGTGCCAGCACTATCCCGAGGGGGGAGATGAGCAATCAGCCCCAGCATTTT. The chain employs TRBV28 and TRBJ1-5; D possibly corresponds to TRBD1 (6 bases). V lost 7 bases and J 1 base, leaving 20 bases between the germline ends. CDR3 length equals 17 residues. Germline CDR1 is MDHEN and CDR2 is SYDVKM.